The next 30 T cell receptor beta chains were all read from a single sample in a study of blood T cell repertoires in COVID-19. Measured with immunoSEQ multiplex PCR; TCRdb has only the in-frame clones, and not every one. The sample has some 220,000 clones, approximately 80% seen once; the top ten hold roughly 12%. Sequencing was done on a sample of peripheral blood. The receptor set was obtained from a human donor in a cohort sampled during active COVID-19.

This rearrangement joins TRBV6-1 to TRBJ1-3; D remains ambiguous. CDR1 and CDR2 (germline): MNHNS, SASEGT. Trimming removed 3 bases at V and 4 bases at J, with 4 bases between. The CDR3 extends over 12 amino acids. This CDR3 reads CASSEGGNTIYF. DNA for the CDR3: TGTGCCAGCAGTGAGGGCGGAAACACCATATATTTT.

V and J are TRBV14 and TRBJ1-6; unclear D gene. This CDR3 comprises 15 residues. Germline CDR1 SGHDN, CDR2 FVKESK. The germline V and J ends were trimmed by 6 bases and 0 bases, with 9 bases remaining between them. The CDR3 loop is CASRVASSYNSPLHF. CDR3 nucleotides: TGTGCCAGCAGGGTCGCGAGCTCCTATAATTCACCCCTCCACTTT.

V gene TRBV12-3 or TRBV12-4 combines with J gene TRBJ2-7, with D possibly TRBD1 on 6 matching bases. V was pared by 9 bases and J by 6 bases, with 15 bases between. The CDR3 loop spans 12 amino acids. The CDR3 DNA is TGTGCCAGTCAGGGGTTAAGTGGCGAGCAGTACTTC. This gives the protein CASQGLSGEQYF.

This clone was seen once. The V and J genes are TRBV5-1 and TRBJ2-5, with a weak D call TRBD1 (5 bases). Per the germline V gene, CDR1 is SGHRS and CDR2 is YFSETQ. The V gene lost 4 bases and the J gene lost 2 bases, with 12 bases spanning the gap. The CDR3 is 14 amino acids. CDR3 sequence: CASSLDTTQETQYF. DNA of the CDR3: TGCGCCAGCAGCCTGGACACCACACAAGAGACCCAGTACTTC.

The chain uses TRBV5-1 and TRBJ2-6, with D unresolved. V was shortened by 4 bases and J by 1 base, with 6 bases between the two germline ends. The CDR3 contains 14 residues. Per the germline V gene, CDR1 is SGHRS and CDR2 is YFSETQ. The CDR3 DNA is TGCGCCAGCAGCGTCGGGTCTGGGGCCAACGTCCTGACTTTC. It translates to CASSVGSGANVLTF.

The CDR3 region has the DNA TGTGCCAGCAGCTCGATCAGCGGGGGCCAATCCTACAATGAGCAGTTCTTC. This translates into CASSSISGGQSYNEQFF. This chain joins TRBV7-9 and TRBJ2-1; 8 bases map to TRBD2. Losses at the gene ends were 4 bases for V and 1 base for J; bases not matched to a gene: 9. The CDR3 is 17 amino acids. Germline V CDR1 and CDR2: SEHNR, FQNEAQ (reference sequence).

This sequence joins TRBV5-6 and TRBJ2-1; 8 bases line up with TRBD2. Germline V gene lookup returns CDR1 SGHDT and CDR2 YYEEEE. V was clipped by 4 bases and J by 4 bases; unmatched bases: 7. This CDR3 comprises 15 residues. DNA of the CDR3: TGTGCCAGCAGCCTGGTAGCGGGGCCTTACAATGAGCAGTTCTTC. It specifies CASSLVAGPYNEQFF.

V usage is TRBV30 and J usage is TRBJ1-5; no clear D. This CDR3 is built from 14 residues. V lost 2 bases, J lost 6 bases, and 14 bases lay in between. Per the germline V gene, CDR1 is GTSNPN and CDR2 is SVGIG (reference sequence). The CDR3 region is CAWSFPLSGQPQHF. In DNA form, the CDR3 reads TGTGCCTGGAGTTTTCCCCTTTCGGGTCAGCCCCAGCATTTT.

The V gene is TRBV5-1, the J gene TRBJ2-2; the match to TRBD1 covers 8 bases. Germline loops: CDR1 SGHRS, CDR2 YFSETQ. The CDR3 covers 15 residues. The V gene end was trimmed by 4 bases and the J gene end by 1 base; junction bases not matched to a gene: 3. The CDR3 nucleotides read TGCGCCAGCAGCCCAGGGACAGGGAACACCGGGGAGCTGTTTTTT. It specifies CASSPGTGNTGELFF.

This clone came up a few times. The V and J genes are TRBV28 and TRBJ1-6; D ambiguous. Trimming removed 4 bases from V and 0 bases from J, with 4 bases in between. The germline CDR1 and CDR2 sequences are MDHEN and SYDVKM. CDR3 length: 14 amino acids. The CDR3 DNA is TGTGCCAGCAGTTCCAGCTCCTATAATTCACCCCTCCACTTT. This encodes CASSSSSYNSPLHF.

V usage is TRBV7-6 and J usage is TRBJ1-1; weak D call: TRBD1 (6 bases). The V end was cut by 5 bases, the J end by 1 base, with 14 bases between. In germline, CDR1 is SGHVS, CDR2 FNYEAQ. The CDR3 spans 15 residues. The CDR3 sequence: CASSRGTPWNTEAFF. CDR3 sequence (DNA): TGTGCCAGCAGCCGAGGGACACCGTGGAACACTGAAGCTTTCTTT.

This chain uses TRBV28 with TRBJ2-7; TRBD2 matches at 12 bases. This CDR3 region has 16 residues. Germline loops: CDR1 MDHEN, CDR2 SYDVKM. With 1 base clipped from V and 6 bases from J, the junction kept 7 bases outside the gene matches. The CDR3 here is CASSLLLAGGLGEQYF. The DNA for the CDR3 is TGTGCCAGCAGTTTATTACTAGCGGGGGGCTTGGGCGAGCAGTACTTC.

The chain carries TRBV29-1 and TRBJ1-1, with 8 bases that match TRBD1. Per germline, CDR1 SQVTM and CDR2 ANQGSEA. The CDR3 has 11 residues. Trimming cost V 6 bases and J 7 bases; bases outside gene matches: 4. The DNA for the CDR3 is TGCAGCGTCGCTACAGGGGGTGAAGCTTTCTTT. Translated: CSVATGGEAFF.

About this clone: Other DNA sequences within the sample encode an identical CDR3. The V call is TRBV9, the J call TRBJ2-5; 8 positions agree with TRBD1. The trim removed 0 bases at V and 2 bases at J, leaving 3 bases unmatched. The CDR3 extends over 15 amino acids. CDR1 and CDR2 (germline): SGDLS, YYNGEE. CDR3 protein: CASSVGQGSQETQYF. As DNA, the CDR3 is TGTGCCAGCAGCGTAGGACAGGGGTCGCAAGAGACCCAGTACTTC.

In its sample, this clone was seen many times. The chain combines TRBV7-3 with TRBJ1-6; TRBD1 might be the D (5 bases). CDR3 length: 15 residues. Germline assignment: CDR1 SGHTA and CDR2 FQGTGA. V shed 5 bases and J shed 7 bases, with 15 bases lying between them. The CDR3 nucleotides are TGTGCCAGCAGCGCCATCCCCCACAGGAATTCACCCCTCCACTTT. Its protein is CASSAIPHRNSPLHF.

The gene calls are TRBV3-1 (or the pseudogene TRBV3-2) and TRBJ2-7; 8 nucleotides match TRBD2. This CDR3 region has 15 residues. Per the germline V gene, CDR1 is LGHDT and CDR2 is YNNKEL (reference sequence). With 5 bases clipped from V and 2 bases from J, the junction kept 8 bases outside the gene matches. The CDR3 DNA reads as TGTGCCAGCAGCTACACCGGGAGGGGAACCTACGAGCAGTACTTC. Its translation: CASSYTGRGTYEQYF.

The rearrangement uses TRBV28 and TRBJ2-2, with 13 bases lining up with TRBD2. The CDR3 spans 16 residues. From germline, CDR1 is MDHEN and CDR2 SYDVKM. The junction had 5 bases not matched to a gene; V was cut back by 3 bases and J by 7 bases. The CDR3 protein is CASSFPGLAGHGELFF. The CDR3 coding sequence is TGTGCCAGCAGTTTTCCGGGACTAGCGGGACACGGGGAGCTGTTTTTT.

The chain has TRBV7-9 and TRBJ2-3, with TRBD2 matching 12 bases. Germline V gene data show CDR1 as SEHNR and CDR2 as FQNEAQ (reference sequence). V trimming: 3 bases; J trimming: 3 bases; junction bases outside the gene matches: 13. The CDR3 spans 19 residues. The CDR3, as DNA: TGTGCCAGCAGCTTCCCGGCCTCAACTAGCGGGGGGCCGACAGATACGCAGTATTTT. This sequence encodes CASSFPASTSGGPTDTQYF.

The chain carries TRBV10-3 and TRBJ1-2; D is possibly TRBD1 (6 bases). Germline assignment: CDR1 ENHRY and CDR2 SYGVKD. Trimming left V 10 bases short and J 1 base short, with 13 bases between. The CDR3 has 13 residues. The CDR3: CATGVQGNYGYTF. CDR3 sequence (DNA): TGTGCCACCGGAGTACAGGGTAACTATGGCTACACCTTC.

The chain has TRBV19 and TRBJ2-1; D may be TRBD2 (6 bases). Germline V gives CDR1 LNHDA, CDR2 SQIVND (reference sequence). The CDR3 contains 14 residues. The V and J ends lost 4 bases and 3 bases respectively, with 10 bases between them. This chain's CDR3 is CASSRDLYYNEQFF. The CDR3 DNA sequence: TGTGCCAGTAGTAGGGACTTGTACTACAATGAGCAGTTCTTC.

Only one count was recorded for this clone. This sequence joins TRBV5-4 and TRBJ1-2, with 7 bases fitting TRBD1. Germline assignment: CDR1 SGHNT and CDR2 YYREEE (reference sequence). V trimming: 4 bases; J trimming: 2 bases; junction bases outside the gene matches: 5. CDR3 size: 14 residues. The DNA of the CDR3 is TGTGCCAGCAGCGAACAGGGGCTCAACTATGGCTACACCTTC. Protein sequence: CASSEQGLNYGYTF.

The table lists this clone with a few counts. The V gene is TRBV28, the J gene TRBJ1-2; 7 bases fit TRBD1. Germline V gene sequence: CDR1 MDHEN, CDR2 SYDVKM. V was pared by 4 bases and J by 2 bases, with 7 bases of the junction left unmatched. The CDR3 consists of 15 residues. DNA of the CDR3: TGTGCCAGCAGTTGGTCAGGGGGAAGGAACTATGGCTACACCTTC. This gives the protein CASSWSGGRNYGYTF.

The CDR3 DNA is TGTGCCAGCAGTGGCGGGGGGAACACTGAAGCTTTCTTT. Protein: CASSGGGNTEAFF. This chain joins TRBV25-1 and TRBJ1-1; possible D gene TRBD1, 5 bases. V was cut by 4 bases and J by 1 base, with 7 bases left in between. This CDR3 contains 13 residues. The V gene's germline CDR1 is MGHDK and CDR2 SYGVNS.

The chain carries TRBV12-5 and TRBJ2-3, with D hard to call. Germline-derived CDR1 and CDR2 are LGHNT and FRNRAP. V gave up 0 bases and J gave up 4 bases, with 5 bases separating them. The CDR3 extends over 13 amino acids. Here the CDR3 DNA reads TGTGCTAGTGGTTTGGTCACTTCAGATACGCAGTATTTT. The encoded protein is CASGLVTSDTQYF.

As DNA, the CDR3 is TGTGCCAGCACCCACGGGACAGGGGTCGAAGAGACCCAGTACTTC. Amino acids: CASTHGTGVEETQYF. The chain has TRBV6-5 and TRBJ2-5; TRBD1 agrees at 10 bases. V gave up 7 bases and J gave up 3 bases; unmatched junction bases: 8. CDR3 length: 15 residues. In germline, CDR1 is MNHEY, CDR2 SVGAGI.

This clone appeared a single time. This chain connects TRBV2 to TRBJ2-7, with D possibly TRBD2 on 7 matching bases. Germline assignment: CDR1 SNHLY and CDR2 FYNNEI. This CDR3 region has 17 residues. Trimming took 4 bases from V and 2 from J, leaving 21 bases between them. CDR3: CASSGSSSGGKPYEQYF. CDR3 nucleotide sequence: TGTGCCAGCAGTGGAAGTTCCTCGGGGGGCAAACCCTACGAGCAGTACTTC.

V gene TRBV10-3 combines with J gene TRBJ2-1, with 10 nucleotides matching TRBD2. The CDR3 consists of 14 residues. The V segment lost 5 bases and the J segment 7 bases; nucleotides outside the gene matches: 5. CDR1 and CDR2 from the germline V gene are ENHRY and SYGVKD. CDR3 residues: CAISIAGGENEQFF. CDR3 bases: TGTGCCATCAGTATAGCGGGAGGAGAGAATGAGCAGTTCTTC.

V and J are TRBV18 and TRBJ2-3; 9 bases align to TRBD2. CDR1 and CDR2 from the germline V gene are KGHSH and LQKENI. Trimming cost V 1 base and J 3 bases; bases outside gene matches: 2. The CDR3 is 15 residues long. The CDR3 nucleotides read TGTGCCAGCTCACCACTAGCGGGAGAAACAGATACGCAGTATTTT. Its protein is CASSPLAGETDTQYF.

The gene calls are TRBV11-3 and TRBJ2-1; 10 bases match TRBD2. V trimming: 4 bases; J trimming: 4 bases; junction bases outside the gene matches: 7. In germline, CDR1 is SGHNT, CDR2 YENEEA. The CDR3 contains 16 residues. Here the CDR3 DNA reads TGTGCCAGCAGCTGGTCTAGCGGGGGCGTGTACAATGAGCAGTTCTTC. Protein product: CASSWSSGGVYNEQFF.

This clone occurred once. The rearrangement joins TRBV11-2 to TRBJ2-5; 14 bases align to TRBD2. The CDR3 has 17 residues. In germline, CDR1 is SGHAT, CDR2 FQNNGV. J gave up 5 bases and V 11 bases, and 16 bases lay outside the gene matches. Here the CDR3 DNA reads TGTGCCTCCCAATCGGGACTAGCGGGAGTCGTGGGGGAGACCCAGTACTTC. It is translated as CASQSGLAGVVGETQYF.